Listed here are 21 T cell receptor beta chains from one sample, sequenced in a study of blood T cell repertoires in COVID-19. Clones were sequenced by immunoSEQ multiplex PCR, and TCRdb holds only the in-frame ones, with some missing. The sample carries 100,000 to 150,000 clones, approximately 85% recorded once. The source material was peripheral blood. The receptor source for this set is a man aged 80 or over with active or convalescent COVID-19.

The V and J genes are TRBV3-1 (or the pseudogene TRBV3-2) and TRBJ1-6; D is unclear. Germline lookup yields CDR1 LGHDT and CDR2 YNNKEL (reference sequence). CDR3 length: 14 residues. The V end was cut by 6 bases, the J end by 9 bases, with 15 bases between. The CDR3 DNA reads TGTGCCAGCAGTCACCCCGGGGAGAGTTCACCCCTCCACTTT. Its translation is CASSHPGESSPLHF.

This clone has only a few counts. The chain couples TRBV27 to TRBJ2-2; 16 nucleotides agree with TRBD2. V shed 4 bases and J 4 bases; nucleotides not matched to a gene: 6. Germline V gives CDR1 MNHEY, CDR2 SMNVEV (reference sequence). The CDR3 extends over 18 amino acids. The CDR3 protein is CASSSPGLAGGFTGELFF. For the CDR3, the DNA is TGTGCCAGCAGTTCTCCGGGACTAGCGGGAGGGTTCACCGGGGAGCTGTTTTTT.

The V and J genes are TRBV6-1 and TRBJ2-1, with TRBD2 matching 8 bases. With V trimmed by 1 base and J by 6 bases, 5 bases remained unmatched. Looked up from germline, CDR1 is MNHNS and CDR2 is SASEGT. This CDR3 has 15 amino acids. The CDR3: CASSEVGLVGNEQFF. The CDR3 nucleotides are TGTGCCAGCAGTGAAGTGGGACTAGTAGGCAATGAGCAGTTCTTC.

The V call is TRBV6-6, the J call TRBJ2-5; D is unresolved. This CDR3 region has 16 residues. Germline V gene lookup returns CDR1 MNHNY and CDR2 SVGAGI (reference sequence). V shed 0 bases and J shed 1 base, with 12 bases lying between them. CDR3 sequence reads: CASSYSTIAVQETQYF. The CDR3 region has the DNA TGTGCCAGCAGTTACTCGACCATCGCGGTCCAAGAGACCCAGTACTTC.

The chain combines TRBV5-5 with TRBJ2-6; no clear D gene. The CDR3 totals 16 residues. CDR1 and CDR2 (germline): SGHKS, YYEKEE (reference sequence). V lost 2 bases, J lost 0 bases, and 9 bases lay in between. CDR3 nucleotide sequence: TGTGCCAGCAGCTTAATACCTAACTCTGGGGCCAACGTCCTGACTTTC. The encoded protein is CASSLIPNSGANVLTF.

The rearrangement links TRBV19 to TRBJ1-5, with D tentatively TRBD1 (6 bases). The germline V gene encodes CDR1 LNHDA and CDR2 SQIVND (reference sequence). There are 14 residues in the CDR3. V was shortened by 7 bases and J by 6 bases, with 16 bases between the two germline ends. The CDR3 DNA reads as TGTGCCAGTACTACCGCAGGGGCTTCTCAGCCCCAGCATTTT. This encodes CASTTAGASQPQHF.

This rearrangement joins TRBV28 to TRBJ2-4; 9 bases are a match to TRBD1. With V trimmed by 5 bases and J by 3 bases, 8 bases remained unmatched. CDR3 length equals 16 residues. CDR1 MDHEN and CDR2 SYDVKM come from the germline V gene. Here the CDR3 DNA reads TGTGCCAGCAGTACCTACAGGGGGCTAGGCAAAAACATTCAGTACTTC. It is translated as CASSTYRGLGKNIQYF.

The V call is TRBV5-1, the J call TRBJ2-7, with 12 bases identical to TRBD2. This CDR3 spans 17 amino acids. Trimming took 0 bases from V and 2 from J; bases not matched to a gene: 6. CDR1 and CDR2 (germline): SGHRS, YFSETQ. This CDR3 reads CASSLVLAGGPTYEQYF. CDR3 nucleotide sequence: TGCGCCAGCAGCTTGGTGCTAGCGGGGGGGCCAACCTACGAGCAGTACTTC.

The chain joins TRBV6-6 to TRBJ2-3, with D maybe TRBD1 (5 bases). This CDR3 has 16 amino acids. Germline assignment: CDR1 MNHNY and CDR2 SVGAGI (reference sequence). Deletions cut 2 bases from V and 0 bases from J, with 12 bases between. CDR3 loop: CASSYGAALSTDTQYF. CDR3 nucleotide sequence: TGTGCCAGCAGTTACGGGGCAGCTCTTAGCACAGATACGCAGTATTTT.

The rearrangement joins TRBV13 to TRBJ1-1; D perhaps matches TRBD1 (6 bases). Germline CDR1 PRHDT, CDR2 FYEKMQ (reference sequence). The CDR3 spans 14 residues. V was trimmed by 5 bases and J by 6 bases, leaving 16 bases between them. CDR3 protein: CASSPGHPRAEAFF. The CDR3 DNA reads TGTGCCAGCAGCCCGGGACATCCGAGGGCTGAAGCTTTCTTT.

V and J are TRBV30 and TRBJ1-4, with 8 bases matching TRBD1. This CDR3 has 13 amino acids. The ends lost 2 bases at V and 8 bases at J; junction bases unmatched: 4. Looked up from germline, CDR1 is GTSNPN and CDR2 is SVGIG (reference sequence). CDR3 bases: TGTGCCTGGAGTTTTACAGGGGGAGAAAAACTGTTTTTT. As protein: CAWSFTGGEKLFF.

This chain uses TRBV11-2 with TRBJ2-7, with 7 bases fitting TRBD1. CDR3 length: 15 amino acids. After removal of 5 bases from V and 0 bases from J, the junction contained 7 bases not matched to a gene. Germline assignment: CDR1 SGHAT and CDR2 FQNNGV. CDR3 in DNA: TGTGCCAGCAGCCTAGGACAGGCCATCTCCTACGAGCAGTACTTC. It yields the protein CASSLGQAISYEQYF.

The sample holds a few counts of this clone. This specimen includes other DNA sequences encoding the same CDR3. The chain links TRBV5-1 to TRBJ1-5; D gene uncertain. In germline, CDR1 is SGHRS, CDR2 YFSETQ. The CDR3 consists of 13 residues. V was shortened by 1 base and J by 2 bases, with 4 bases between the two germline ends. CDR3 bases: TGCGCCAGCAGCTTGAGCGGCAATCAGCCCCAGCATTTT. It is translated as CASSLSGNQPQHF.

CDR3 DNA sequence: TGTGCCAGCAGTAGCGGGGGCCAGTCGGCCGCCGGGGAGCTGTTTTTT. It codes for CASSSGGQSAAGELFF. The chain joins TRBV9 to TRBJ2-2, with 9 positions matching TRBD2. The CDR3 sequence is 16 residues long. The junction had 11 bases not matched to a gene; V was cut back by 5 bases and J by 6 bases. Germline CDR1 reads SGDLS; CDR2 reads YYNGEE.

CDR3 amino acids: CAWSLDGDQPQHF. The CDR3 region has the DNA TGTGCCTGGAGTCTGGACGGGGATCAGCCCCAGCATTTT. The rearrangement links TRBV30 to TRBJ1-5; D is ambiguous. The CDR3 covers 13 residues. The ends were cut back, 2 bases at V and 5 bases at J, with 10 bases in the middle. Germline lookup yields CDR1 GTSNPN and CDR2 SVGIG (reference sequence). The full variable domain, in which reference TRBV30 and TRBJ1-5 provide the parts outside the CDR3, is SQTIHQWPATLVQPVGSPLSLECTVEGTSNPNLYWYRQAAGRGLQLLFYSVGIGQISSEVPQNLSASRPQDRQFILSSKKLLLSDSGFYLCAWSLDGDQPQHFGDGTRLSIL.

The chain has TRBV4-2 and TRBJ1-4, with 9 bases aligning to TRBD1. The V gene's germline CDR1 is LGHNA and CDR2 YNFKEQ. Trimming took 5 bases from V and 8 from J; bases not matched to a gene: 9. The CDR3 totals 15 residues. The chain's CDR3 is CASSANYRGQEKLFF. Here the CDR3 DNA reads TGTGCCAGCAGCGCTAACTACAGGGGGCAGGAAAAACTGTTTTTT.

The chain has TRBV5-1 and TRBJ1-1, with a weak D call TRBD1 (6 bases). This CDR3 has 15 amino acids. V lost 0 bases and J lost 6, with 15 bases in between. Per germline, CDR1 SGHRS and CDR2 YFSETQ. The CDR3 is CASSLAASGGSEAFF. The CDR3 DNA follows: TGCGCCAGCAGCTTGGCCGCCTCGGGGGGCTCTGAAGCTTTCTTT. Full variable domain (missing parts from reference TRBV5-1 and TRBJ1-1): KAGVTQTPRYLIKTRGQQVTLSCSPISGHRSVSWYQQTPGQGLQFLFEYFSETQRNKGNFPGRFSGRQFSNSRSEMNVSTLELGDSALYLCASSLAASGGSEAFFGQGTRLTVV.

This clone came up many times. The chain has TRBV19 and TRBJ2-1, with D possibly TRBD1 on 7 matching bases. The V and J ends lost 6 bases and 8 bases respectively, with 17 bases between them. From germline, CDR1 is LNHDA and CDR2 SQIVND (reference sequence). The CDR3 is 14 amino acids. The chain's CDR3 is CASSSRQGGDEQFF. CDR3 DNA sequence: TGTGCCAGTAGCTCTAGACAGGGCGGGGATGAGCAGTTCTTC.

Written as DNA, the CDR3 is TGTGCCAGCAGCCAAGCGGGGGGGATCACAGATACGCAGTATTTT. It is translated as CASSQAGGITDTQYF. The chain links TRBV3-1 (or the pseudogene TRBV3-2) to TRBJ2-3, with 8 bases that match TRBD2. Unmatched junction bases numbered 2, after V lost 1 base and J lost 2 bases. Germline V gives CDR1 LGHDT, CDR2 YNNKEL (reference sequence). The length of the CDR3 is 15 residues.

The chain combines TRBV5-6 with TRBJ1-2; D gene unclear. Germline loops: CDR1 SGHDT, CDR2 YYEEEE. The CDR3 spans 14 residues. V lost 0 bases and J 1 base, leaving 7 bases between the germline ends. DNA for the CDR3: TGTGCCAGCAGCTTGGTTGCGGTTAACTATGGCTACACCTTC. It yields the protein CASSLVAVNYGYTF.

CDR3 coding DNA: TGTGCCAGCAGCTTAGTAGGAGCTAGCGGGAGCCACGAGCAGTACTTC. The encoded protein is CASSLVGASGSHEQYF. The chain has TRBV7-9 and TRBJ2-7, with 10 bases that match TRBD2. V lost 1 base, J lost 5 bases, and 8 bases stayed unmatched. This CDR3 contains 16 residues. Germline CDR1 is SEHNR and CDR2 is FQNEAQ (reference sequence).